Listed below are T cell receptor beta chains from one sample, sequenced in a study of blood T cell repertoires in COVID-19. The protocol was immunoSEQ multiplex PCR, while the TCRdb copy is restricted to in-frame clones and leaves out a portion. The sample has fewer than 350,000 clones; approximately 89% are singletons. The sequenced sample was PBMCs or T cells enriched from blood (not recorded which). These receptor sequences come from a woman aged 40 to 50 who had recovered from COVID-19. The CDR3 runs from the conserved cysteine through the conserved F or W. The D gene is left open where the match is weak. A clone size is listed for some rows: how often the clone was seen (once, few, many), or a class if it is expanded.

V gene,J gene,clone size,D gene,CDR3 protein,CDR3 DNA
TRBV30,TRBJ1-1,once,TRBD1,CAWSVPPLLGTGEAFF,TGTGCCTGGAGTGTTCCCCCACTCCTGGGGACAGGGGAAGCTTTCTTT
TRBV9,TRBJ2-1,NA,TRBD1,CASSADREQFF,TGTGCCAGCAGCGCCGACAGGGAACAGTTCTTC
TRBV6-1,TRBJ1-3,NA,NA,CASSETGSGNTIYF,TGTGCCAGCAGTGAAACAGGGTCCGGAAACACCATATATTTT
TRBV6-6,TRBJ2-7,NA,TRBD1,CASSGTEDYEQYF,TGTGCCAGCAGTGGGACAGAAGACTACGAGCAGTACTTC
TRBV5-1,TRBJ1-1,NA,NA,CASSLEGAGNTEAFF,TGCGCCAGCAGCTTGGAGGGTGCGGGGAACACTGAAGCTTTCTTT
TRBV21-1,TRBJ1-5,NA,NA,CASSKVPTGSNQPQHF,TGTGCCAGCAGCAAAGTCCCCACAGGGTCCAATCAGCCCCAGCATTTT
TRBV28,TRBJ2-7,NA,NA,CASRSDSSYEQYF,TGTGCCAGCAGATCGGACAGCTCCTACGAGCAGTACTTC
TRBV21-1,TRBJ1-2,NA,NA,CASDETPNYGYTF,TGTGCCAGCGATGAGACACCGAACTATGGCTACACCTTC
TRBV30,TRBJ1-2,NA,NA,CAWSARGGYGYTF,TGTGCCTGGAGTGCAAGGGGTGGCTATGGCTACACCTTC
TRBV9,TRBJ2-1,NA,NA,CASSPRGGGVSYNEQFF,TGTGCCAGCAGCCCGAGGGGAGGGGGGGTCTCCTACAATGAGCAGTTCTTC
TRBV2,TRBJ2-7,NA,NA,CASNGDSTYEQYF,TGTGCCAGCAATGGAGACAGCACCTACGAGCAGTACTTC
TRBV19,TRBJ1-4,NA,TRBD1,CASGTAWREKLFF,TGTGCCAGCGGGACAGCTTGGAGGGAAAAACTGTTTTTT
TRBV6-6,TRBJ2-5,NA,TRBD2,CASSYSGVQETQYF,TGTGCCAGCAGTTACAGCGGGGTCCAAGAGACCCAGTACTTC
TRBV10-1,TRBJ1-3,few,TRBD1,CASIRDRGRNTIYF,TGCGCCAGCATTAGGGACAGGGGGCGGAACACCATATATTTT
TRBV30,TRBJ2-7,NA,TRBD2,CAWSGGGDYEQYF,TGTGCCTGGAGCGGTGGGGGGGACTACGAGCAGTACTTC
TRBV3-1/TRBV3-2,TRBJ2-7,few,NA,CASSSRQDEHEQYF,TGTGCCAGCAGCTCAAGACAGGATGAACACGAGCAGTACTTC
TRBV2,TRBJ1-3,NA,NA,CASSGTDGNTIYF,TGTGCCAGCAGTGGAACAGACGGAAACACCATATATTTT
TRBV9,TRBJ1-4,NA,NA,CASSRAIATNEKLFF,TGTGCCAGCAGCCGAGCGATAGCAACTAATGAAAAACTGTTTTTT
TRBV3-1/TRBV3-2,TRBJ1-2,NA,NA,CASSQDSTGNYGYTF,TGTGCCAGCAGCCAAGATTCGACAGGCAACTATGGCTACACCTTC
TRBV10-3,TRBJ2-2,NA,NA,CAISAGTSNTGELFF,TGTGCCATCAGCGCCGGGACATCGAACACCGGGGAGCTGTTTTTT
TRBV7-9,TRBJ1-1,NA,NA,CASSPFTEAFF,TGTGCCAGCAGCCCCTTTACTGAAGCTTTCTTT
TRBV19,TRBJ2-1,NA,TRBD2,CASRGLAVAYNEQFF,TGTGCCAGTAGGGGACTAGCGGTAGCCTACAATGAGCAGTTCTTC
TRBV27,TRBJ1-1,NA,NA,CASSWGGRNTEAFF,TGTGCCAGCAGTTGGGGTGGGAGGAACACTGAAGCTTTCTTT
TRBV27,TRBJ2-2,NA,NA,CASRKRTGGVTAGELFF,TGTGCCAGCAGGAAACGGACAGGCGGGGTGACGGCCGGGGAGCTGTTTTTT
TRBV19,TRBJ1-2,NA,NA,CASSISRDTYGYTF,TGTGCCAGTAGTATCAGCCGGGACACCTATGGCTACACCTTC
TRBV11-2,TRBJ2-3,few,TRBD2,CASSPSGGVPDTQYF,TGTGCCAGCAGTCCATCGGGGGGAGTGCCAGATACGCAGTATTTT